A single TCR beta chain is shown here with its context. V trimming: 3 bases; J trimming: 0 bases; junction bases outside the gene matches: 8. The CDR3 has 17 amino acids. The germline gives CDR1 LNHDA, CDR2 SQIVND (reference sequence). This table comes from immunoSEQ multiplex PCR, and its TCRdb copy is limited to in-frame clones, with some not included. The data contain around 13,000 clones, just over 90% of them seen just once; the ten biggest clones take up over 25%. Noted treatment: preoperative locoregional IRX-2 cytokine immunotherapy. Samples came from a phase Ib trial of preoperative locoregional IRX-2 cytokine immunotherapy. This sample was taken from a study of preoperative IRX-2 immunotherapy in early breast cancer.

Sample collection occurred from a patient treated with IRX-2 immunotherapy. The chain combines TRBV19 with TRBJ1-5; 7 positions match TRBD1. The origin of this receptor is a human donor with breast cancer. The CDR3 DNA reads TGTGCCAGTAGTATTACCATGGGACAGTCTAGCAATCAGCCCCAGCATTTT. Translating it yields CASSITMGQSSNQPQHF.